This is a list of T cell receptor beta chains from one sample in a study of T cell repertoires in aging, cancer and after chemotherapy. TCRdb independently ran MiXCR on the multiplex PCR reads; one entry per CDR3 protein. The table includes around 2,500 distinct CDR3 sequences, approximately 51% detected once. The sequenced sample consisted of blood. These receptor sequences come from a human donor with a blood cancer. Both conserved end residues are part of each CDR3. Each record gives: D gene, clone size, J gene, V gene, CDR3 protein, CDR3 DNA. The D gene is left open where the match is weak. Clone size is not always given. Where it is, it says once, few, many or a class for expanded clones.

D: .; size: few; J: TRBJ2-2; V: TRBV30; CDR3: CAWSGLGGSTNTGELFF; DNA: TGTGCCTGGAGCGGTCTAGGGGGGAGCACGAACACCGGGGAGCTGTTTTTT
D: TRBD2; size: .; J: TRBJ2-7; V: TRBV12-3/TRBV12-4; CDR3: CASSLAGGAYEQYF; DNA: TGTGCCAGCAGTTTAGCGGGGGGGGCCTACGAGCAGTACTTC
D: TRBD1; size: large; J: TRBJ2-3; V: TRBV29-1; CDR3: CSVEERGQDTDTQYF; DNA: TGCAGCGTTGAAGAGAGAGGACAGGACACAGATACGCAGTATTTT
D: TRBD2; size: .; J: TRBJ2-1; V: TRBV11-2; CDR3: CASSLGLAVNNEQFF; DNA: TGTGCCAGCAGTTTAGGACTAGCGGTTAACAATGAGCAGTTCTTC
D: .; size: few; J: TRBJ1-1; V: TRBV30; CDR3: CAWTDRDTEAFF; DNA: TGTGCCTGGACGGACAGAGACACTGAAGCTTTCTTT
D: .; size: .; J: TRBJ1-4; V: TRBV7-2; CDR3: CASSLGLVDKLFF; DNA: TGTGCCAGCAGCTTAGGGCTAGTCGACAAACTGTTTTTT
D: TRBD2; size: .; J: TRBJ2-1; V: TRBV6-5; CDR3: CASRAFLLAGYANKQFF; DNA: TGTGCCAGCAGGGCCTTCCTACTAGCGGGATATGCCAATAAGCAGTTCTTC
D: TRBD1; size: .; J: TRBJ1-5; V: TRBV12-3/TRBV12-4; CDR3: CASRPGTGQQHQHF; DNA: TGTGCCAGCAGACCTGGGACAGGGCAACAGCACCAGCATTTT
D: .; size: .; J: TRBJ2-1; V: TRBV10-3; CDR3: CASSYPDGGNEQFF; DNA: TGTGCCAGCAGTTACCCGGATGGCGGAAATGAGCAGTTCTTC
D: .; size: few; J: TRBJ2-1; V: TRBV6-1; CDR3: CASKEREADEQFF; DNA: TGTGCCAGCAAGGAAAGGGAGGCCGATGAGCAGTTCTTC
D: .; size: .; J: TRBJ2-3; V: TRBV7-9; CDR3: CASSSPSATAADTQYF; DNA: TGTGCCAGCAGCTCCCCGAGCGCGACAGCGGCAGATACGCAGTATTTT
D: .; size: .; J: TRBJ2-7; V: TRBV6-1; CDR3: CASVSLHYEQYF; DNA: TGTGCCAGCGTTAGCCTCCACTACGAGCAGTACTTC
D: .; size: .; J: TRBJ1-1; V: TRBV5-1; CDR3: CASSLGAEGEAFF; DNA: TGCGCCAGCAGCTTAGGGGCCGAGGGTGAAGCTTTCTTT
D: TRBD1; size: once; J: TRBJ1-5; V: TRBV6-5; CDR3: CASSPGTGRFQPQHF; DNA: TGTGCCAGCAGTCCTGGGACAGGGAGGTTTCAGCCCCAGCATTTT
D: TRBD1; size: once; J: TRBJ2-1; V: TRBV27; CDR3: CASSALGTAYNEQFF; DNA: TGTGCCAGCAGTGCCCTCGGGACAGCTTACAATGAGCAGTTCTTC
D: .; size: .; J: TRBJ1-5; V: TRBV12-3/TRBV12-4; CDR3: CASSLMGGNQPQHF; DNA: TGTGCCAGCAGTTTAATGGGTGGCAATCAGCCCCAGCATTTT